This T cell receptor beta chain originates from a study of blood T cell repertoires in COVID-19. Data came from immunoSEQ multiplex PCR; TCRdb stores just in-frame clones and leaves some out. The profile shows approximately 110,000 clones, about 76% of them singletons. The sequenced sample consisted of peripheral blood. This TCR was recovered from a man older than 75 with acute or convalescent COVID-19.

The CDR3 sequence is CASSVSGGPYEQYF. The CDR3 nucleotides are TGTGCCAGCAGCGTTAGCGGGGGACCCTACGAGCAGTACTTC. V and J are TRBV7-9 and TRBJ2-7, with 9 bases matching TRBD2. V was pared by 5 bases and J by 2 bases, with 4 bases of the junction left unmatched. The CDR3 covers 14 residues. Per the germline V gene, CDR1 is SEHNR and CDR2 is FQNEAQ (reference sequence).